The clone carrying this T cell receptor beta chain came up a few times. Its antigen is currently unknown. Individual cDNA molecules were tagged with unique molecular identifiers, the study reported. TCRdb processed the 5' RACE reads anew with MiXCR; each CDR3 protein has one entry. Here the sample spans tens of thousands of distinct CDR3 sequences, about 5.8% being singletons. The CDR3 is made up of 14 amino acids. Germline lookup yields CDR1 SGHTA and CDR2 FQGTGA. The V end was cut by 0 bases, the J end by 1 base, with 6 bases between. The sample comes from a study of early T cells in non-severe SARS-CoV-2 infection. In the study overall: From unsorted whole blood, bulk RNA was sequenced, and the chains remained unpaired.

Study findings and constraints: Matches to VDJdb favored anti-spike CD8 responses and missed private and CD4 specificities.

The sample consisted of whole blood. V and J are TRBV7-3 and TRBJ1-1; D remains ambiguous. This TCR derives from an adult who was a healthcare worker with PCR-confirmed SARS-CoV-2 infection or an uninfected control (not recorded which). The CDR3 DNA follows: TGTGCCAGCAGCTTAACAGGTTCGAACACTGAAGCTTTCTTT. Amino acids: CASSLTGSNTEAFF.